These T cell receptor beta chains were read from a single sample in a study of shared clonotypes between healthy human individuals. Method: immunoSEQ multiplex PCR; TCRdb's copy keeps in-frame clones and lacks some. The sample has about 2.1 million clones, 90% to 95% seen once. The sample comprised naive CD8+ T cells from PBMCs. The receptor source for this set is a man aged 18 to 29 in good health. Some clones in this sample may be carry-over from other donors' samples. Each CDR3 is given with its conserved first and last residue. A D gene is named only where the DNA matches it firmly. Clone size, where shown, is once, few, many, or a class for clones that have expanded.

d_gene | j_gene | v_gene | abundance | len | CDR3nt | CDR3aa
- | TRBJ2-5 | TRBV9 | - | 15 | TGTGCCAGCAGCGTAGAGGCAGGGGAAGGAGAGACCCAGTACTTC | CASSVEAGEGETQYF
- | TRBJ1-4 | TRBV6-5 | few | 15 | TGTGCCAGCAGTTACTCAGAACGCCCCAATGAAAAACTGTTTTTT | CASSYSERPNEKLFF
- | TRBJ1-3 | TRBV7-6 | - | 16 | TGTGCCAGCAGCTTAGGGCGAGGATTCTCTGGAAACACCATATATTTT | CASSLGRGFSGNTIYF
TRBD1 | TRBJ2-5 | TRBV5-4 | - | 18 | TGTGCCAGCAGCTATGTGGGGTCCCACAGGGGATCTGAGGAGACCCAGTACTTC | CASSYVGSHRGSEETQYF
- | TRBJ1-4 | TRBV21-1 | - | 14 | TGTGCCAGCAGCAAAGGCAGGGGTAATGAAAAACTGTTTTTT | CASSKGRGNEKLFF
- | TRBJ2-3 | TRBV9 | - | 11 | TGTGCCAGCAGCGTAGCGGATACGCAGTATTTT | CASSVADTQYF
- | TRBJ2-1 | TRBV28 | - | 13 | TGTGCCAGCAGATTCCCAGGGTCCAATGAGCAGTTCTTC | CASRFPGSNEQFF
- | TRBJ2-2 | TRBV9 | - | 14 | TGTGCCAGCAGCTCCCGACATACCACCGGGGAGCTGTTTTTT | CASSSRHTTGELFF
- | TRBJ1-2 | TRBV27 | - | 12 | TGTGCCAGCGGACCCCAGATATATGGCTACACCTTC | CASGPQIYGYTF
- | TRBJ1-1 | TRBV9 | - | 10 | TGTGCCAGCAGCGACTTCGAAGCTTTCTTT | CASSDFEAFF
- | TRBJ2-1 | TRBV4-1 | - | 17 | TGCGCCAGCAGCCCGGGGACTCCACAGAGTTTCATCAATGAGCAGTTCTTC | CASSPGTPQSFINEQFF
- | TRBJ2-7 | TRBV6-6 | few | 13 | TGTGCCACCTCACGGGGGGCTGCCTACGAGCAGTACTTC | CATSRGAAYEQYF
- | TRBJ2-7 | TRBV5-6 | - | 14 | TGTGCCAGCAGCTTCGCCCCAGGGCCCTACGAGCAGTACTTC | CASSFAPGPYEQYF
TRBD1 | TRBJ1-5 | TRBV27 | - | 13 | TGTGCCAGCAGGCCAGGGGGTATGGGGCCCCAGCATTTT | CASRPGGMGPQHF
- | TRBJ2-1 | TRBV11-3 | - | 13 | TGTGCCAGCAGCTTAGGATCTGGTGCTGAGCAGTTCTTC | CASSLGSGAEQFF
- | TRBJ2-1 | TRBV9 | - | 14 | TGTGCCAGCAGCGTAGCCGGGAGATCGAATGAGCAGTTCTTC | CASSVAGRSNEQFF
TRBD1 | TRBJ2-4 | TRBV6-1 | - | 17 | TGTGCCAGCAGAGAAAAGACAGGGGGAATAGCCAAAAACATTCAGTACTTC | CASREKTGGIAKNIQYF
TRBD1 | TRBJ1-4 | TRBV6-6 | - | 15 | TGTGCCAGCAGTCCCCACAGGGGGCCGGGTGAAAAACTGTTTTTT | CASSPHRGPGEKLFF
- | TRBJ2-7 | TRBV6-6 | once | 16 | TGTGCCAGCAGTTTCCCGACCGGGATAGACTCCTACGAGCAGTACTTC | CASSFPTGIDSYEQYF
- | TRBJ2-7 | TRBV29-1 | - | 12 | TGCAGCGCCGGAACAGGGATCTACGAGCAGTACTTC | CSAGTGIYEQYF